The 10 T cell receptor beta chains listed next were all sequenced from one sample in a study of cytomegalovirus exposure and HLA in healthy donors. The PCR ran on 60 Vbeta and 13 Jbeta primers. The data were produced by immunoSEQ multiplex PCR, yet TCRdb's version contains in-frame clones alone and is incomplete. The table shows over 40,000 clones, with 75% to 90% occurring only once. The sample comprised PBMCs. Receptors were obtained from a woman aged 40 to 50 in good health and CMV-seropositive.

Concerning this clone itself: In the same sample, other DNA sequences code for this CDR3. The rearrangement joins TRBV19 to TRBJ1-2; TRBD1 might be the D (6 bases). Germline CDR1 LNHDA, CDR2 SQIVND (reference sequence). The CDR3 has 15 residues. V lost 4 bases and J 2 bases, leaving 14 bases between the germline ends. The CDR3 region has the DNA TGTGCCAGTAGTACCGCCGGGGGGCTGAACTATGGCTACACCTTC. Protein: CASSTAGGLNYGYTF. The full variable domain, its missing parts supplied by reference TRBV19 and TRBJ1-2, is DGGITQSPKYLFRKEGQNVTLSCEQNLNHDAMYWYRQDPGQGLRLIYYSQIVNDFQKGDIAEGYSVSREKKESFPLTVTSAQKNPTAFYLCASSTAGGLNYGYTFGSGTRLTVV.

This chain joins TRBV27 and TRBJ1-2; D ambiguous. The CDR3 length is 13 residues. Germline V gives CDR1 MNHEY, CDR2 SMNVEV (reference sequence). The ends were cut back, 2 bases at V and 3 bases at J, with 7 bases in the middle. CDR3 DNA sequence: TGTGCCAGCAGTTTAAACGGGGACTATGGCTACACCTTC. This translates into CASSLNGDYGYTF.

This chain joins TRBV9 and TRBJ2-1; 10 nucleotides line up with TRBD2. The ends lost 4 bases at V and 9 bases at J; junction bases unmatched: 13. The CDR3 covers 16 residues. The germline gives CDR1 SGDLS, CDR2 YYNGEE. The CDR3 nucleotides are TGTGCCAGCAGCACCACTGGACTAGCGGCTTTGGGTGAGCAGTTCTTC. It encodes CASSTTGLAALGEQFF.

The chain couples TRBV11-2 to TRBJ2-1; 7 bases are a match to TRBD1. Germline V gene data show CDR1 as SGHAT and CDR2 as FQNNGV. V shed 6 bases, J shed 3 bases, and the junction held 8 bases outside the gene matches. CDR3 length equals 15 residues. CDR3 in DNA: TGTGCCAGCAGTTTATCTCAGGGGGTCTACAATGAGCAGTTCTTC. Translation: CASSLSQGVYNEQFF.

The chain carries TRBV6-5 and TRBJ2-1, with a possible D match to TRBD1 (6 bases). The germline CDR1 and CDR2 sequences are MNHEY and SVGAGI. Deletions cut 10 bases from V and 3 bases from J, with 16 bases between. There are 14 residues in the CDR3. The CDR3 DNA sequence: TGTGCCATTTCAAGGGGGAGAAACTACAATGAGCAGTTCTTC. Its translation: CAISRGRNYNEQFF.

The chain uses TRBV5-1 and TRBJ2-3; D perhaps matches TRBD2 (5 bases). Germline CDR1 and CDR2: SGHRS and YFSETQ. V lost 1 base, J lost 0 bases, and 9 bases lay in between. The CDR3 spans 15 residues. The CDR3 sequence: CASSLKGGSTDTQYF. The CDR3, as DNA: TGCGCCAGCAGCTTGAAGGGCGGGAGCACAGATACGCAGTATTTT.

The J gene is TRBJ1-1, the V gene TRBV5-5, with D tentatively TRBD1 (6 bases). The CDR3 extends over 14 amino acids. V was shortened by 0 bases and J by 5 bases, with 11 bases between the two germline ends. Germline V gene lookup returns CDR1 SGHKS and CDR2 YYEKEE (reference sequence). CDR3 DNA: TGTGCCAGCAGCTTGGCAGGGGAGGGGACTGAAGCTTTCTTT. Translation gives CASSLAGEGTEAFF.

The chain has TRBV4-1 and TRBJ2-5, with D perhaps matching TRBD2 (6 bases). This CDR3 has 15 amino acids. With 1 base removed from V and 5 bases from J, the gap between germline ends came to 14 bases. Germline CDR1 and CDR2: MGHRA and YSYEKL. In DNA, the CDR3 is TGCGCCAGCAGCCAAGTCAGGACTACTCACGAGACCCAGTACTTC. Protein: CASSQVRTTHETQYF.

This chain links TRBV28 with TRBJ2-4, with D unclear. The germline V gene encodes CDR1 MDHEN and CDR2 SYDVKM. The CDR3 consists of 15 residues. V lost 6 bases and J 0 bases, leaving 12 bases between the germline ends. The CDR3 DNA reads TGTGCCAGCAGGGAGCTAAGTGAAGCCAAAAACATTCAGTACTTC. It codes for CASRELSEAKNIQYF.

The chain couples TRBV30 to TRBJ1-6; D not certain. V lost 8 bases to trimming and J lost 4 bases, with 12 bases between them. Germline V gene sequence: CDR1 GTSNPN, CDR2 SVGIG (reference sequence). The CDR3 runs to 13 residues. The chain's CDR3 is CAGAGEYNSPLHF. Written as DNA, the CDR3 is TGTGCCGGAGCCGGGGAATATAATTCACCCCTCCACTTT.